This T cell receptor (beta chain) was retrieved from a study of OX40 agonist ivuxolimab in advanced cancers. Germline V CDR1 and CDR2: MNHNS, SASEGT. Germline trimming cut 1 base from V and 3 bases from J; bases unmatched to any gene: 2. The CDR3 sequence is 15 residues long. The repertoire was sequenced with immunoSEQ multiplex PCR; TCRdb's copy has only in-frame clones and lacks some. The table lists some 94,000 clones, around 90% of them singletons. The V and J genes are TRBV6-1 and TRBJ1-3; 8 positions match TRBD1. The starting material was CD4+ or CD8+ T cells sorted from blood, obtained in a trial of the OX40 agonist ivuxolimab. The sequence derives from an adult with an advanced solid tumor such as melanoma, head and neck, liver or kidney cancer. Here the CDR3 reads CASSEGTGHGNTIYF. For the CDR3, the DNA is TGTGCCAGCAGTGAAGGGACAGGGCATGGAAACACCATATATTTT.